This TCR beta chain comes out of a study of cytomegalovirus exposure and HLA in healthy donors. The PCR employed 60 Vbeta primers together with 13 Jbeta primers. Sequencing was performed with immunoSEQ multiplex PCR; in TCRdb, only in-frame clones are kept and a portion is missing. The sample lists approximately 110,000 clones; about 73% were seen once. This sequence originates from a woman aged 40 to 49 in good health and CMV-seropositive. The sequencing sample was made of PBMCs.

The CDR3: CASTLGGIVGGYTF. In nucleotides, the CDR3 is TGTGCCAGCACCCTGGGAGGGATAGTGGGTGGCTACACCTTC. The chain is built from TRBV6-5 and TRBJ1-2; D is unresolved. The V end lost 7 bases, the J end lost 7 bases, and 19 bases lay between the germline ends. Germline loops: CDR1 MNHEY, CDR2 SVGAGI. The CDR3 is made up of 14 amino acids.